The 16 T cell receptor beta chains below were found in one sample sequenced in a study of cytomegalovirus exposure and HLA in healthy donors. Researchers ran the PCR with 60 Vbeta and 13 Jbeta primers. TCRdb's copy holds only in-frame clones and misses some; the assay was immunoSEQ multiplex PCR. The profile shows approximately 100,000 clones, around three quarters of them singletons. The sample consisted of PBMCs. These receptors all stem from a man in his fifties or sixties in good health and CMV-seropositive.

CDR3 sequence reads: CASSERGTGGQRDTQYF. The CDR3 DNA sequence: TGTGCCAGCAGCGAAAGGGGCACGGGGGGGCAAAGAGATACGCAGTATTTT. The chain employs TRBV2 and TRBJ2-3; TRBD2 aligns across 8 bases. Germline-derived CDR1 and CDR2 are SNHLY and FYNNEI. This CDR3 spans 17 amino acids. Trimming at V came to 6 bases and at J to 5 bases, leaving 16 bases not matched to a gene.

The chain has TRBV19 and TRBJ2-7, with 10 bases that match TRBD2. This CDR3 spans 16 amino acids. Per the germline V gene, CDR1 is LNHDA and CDR2 is SQIVND (reference sequence). The J segment lost 3 bases and the V segment lost 3 bases, leaving 8 bases of the junction unmatched. The CDR3 DNA reads as TGTGCCAGTAGTATCAGGAGAGCTAGCGGGGGCTACGAGCAGTACTTC. It codes for CASSIRRASGGYEQYF.

The chain is built from TRBV19 and TRBJ1-6; 8 bases line up with TRBD1. CDR1 and CDR2 from the germline V gene are LNHDA and SQIVND (reference sequence). The CDR3 is made up of 17 amino acids. The trim removed 3 bases at V and 7 bases at J, leaving 11 bases unmatched. CDR3 DNA sequence: TGTGCCAGTAGTATCTACAGGGGGGCTGATTGGAATTCACCCCTCCACTTT. This translates into CASSIYRGADWNSPLHF.

The rearrangement joins TRBV28 to TRBJ1-2, with D hard to call. The V end lost 6 bases, the J end lost 9 bases, and 17 bases lay between the germline ends. Germline CDR1 is MDHEN and CDR2 is SYDVKM. The CDR3 is 13 amino acids. The CDR3 DNA is TGTGCCAGCAGGTTACCGGGATCTCCCCGCTACACCTTC. It specifies CASRLPGSPRYTF.

The rearrangement joins TRBV30 to TRBJ1-2; D is undetermined. Germline V gene data show CDR1 as GTSNPN and CDR2 as SVGIG (reference sequence). This CDR3 spans 13 amino acids. Trimming took off 4 bases at V and 3 bases at J, with 12 bases between the two ends. The DNA for the CDR3 is TGTGCCTGGATGAAATTGCGGGACTATGGCTACACCTTC. It is translated as CAWMKLRDYGYTF. The full variable domain, rest sourced from reference TRBV30 and TRBJ1-2, is SQTIHQWPATLVQPVGSPLSLECTVEGTSNPNLYWYRQAAGRGLQLLFYSVGIGQISSEVPQNLSASRPQDRQFILSSKKLLLSDSGFYLCAWMKLRDYGYTFGSGTRLTVV.

This chain joins TRBV5-1 and TRBJ2-1; D is unclear. Trimming removed 0 bases from V and 0 bases from J, with 7 bases in between. Per the germline V gene, CDR1 is SGHRS and CDR2 is YFSETQ. The CDR3 contains 15 residues. This CDR3 is CASSLDPGSYNEQFF. DNA of the CDR3: TGCGCCAGCAGCTTGGACCCGGGCTCCTACAATGAGCAGTTCTTC. Filled out from reference TRBV5-1 and TRBJ2-1, the complete variable domain reads KAGVTQTPRYLIKTRGQQVTLSCSPISGHRSVSWYQQTPGQGLQFLFEYFSETQRNKGNFPGRFSGRQFSNSRSEMNVSTLELGDSALYLCASSLDPGSYNEQFFGPGTRLTVL.

V and J are TRBV6-6 and TRBJ2-7; a possible D gene is TRBD1 (5 bases). CDR3 length: 15 residues. Trimming removed 6 bases from V and 2 bases from J, with 17 bases in between. The germline V gene encodes CDR1 MNHNY and CDR2 SVGAGI (reference sequence). The CDR3 nucleotides read TGTGCCAGCAGACCTTACAGGAACCATACCTACGAGCAGTACTTC. As protein: CASRPYRNHTYEQYF.

The CDR3, as DNA: TGTGCCAGCAGCGGTACAGCGGGGTTCACAGATACGCAGTATTTT. Translated, it gives CASSGTAGFTDTQYF. The gene calls are TRBV7-2 and TRBJ2-3; 7 nucleotides match TRBD2. Unmatched junction bases numbered 7, after V lost 5 bases and J lost 2 bases. CDR3 length equals 15 residues. CDR1 is SGHTA and CDR2 is FQGNSA in the germline V gene. Together with reference TRBV7-2 and TRBJ2-3, the CDR3 gives the full variable domain: GAGVSQSPSNKVTEKGKDVELRCDPISGHTALYWYRQSLGQGLEFLIYFQGNSAPDKSGLPSDRFSAERTGGSVSTLTIQRTQQEDSAVYLCASSGTAGFTDTQYFGPGTRLTVL.

V usage is TRBV7-2 and J usage is TRBJ2-7; 7 nucleotides match TRBD2. V dropped 4 bases and J dropped 4; count of bases not matched to a gene: 7. Germline V gene sequence: CDR1 SGHTA, CDR2 FQGNSA. The CDR3 runs to 14 residues. CDR3 protein: CASSYSQGGYEQYF. In DNA, the CDR3 is TGTGCCAGCAGCTATTCGCAGGGAGGGTACGAGCAGTACTTC.

The chain recombines TRBV6-5 with TRBJ1-5; tentatively, D is TRBD1 (5 bases). Germline CDR1 MNHEY, CDR2 SVGAGI. The CDR3 sequence is 15 residues long. Trimming took 0 bases from V and 5 from J, leaving 11 bases between them. The CDR3, as DNA: TGTGCCAGCAGTTACTCGCAGGGCGTCCATCAGCCCCAGCATTTT. Amino acid sequence: CASSYSQGVHQPQHF.

The rearrangement uses TRBV7-9 and TRBJ1-1; TRBD1 matches 7 bases. Germline-derived CDR1 and CDR2 are SEHNR and FQNEAQ (reference sequence). The CDR3 has 14 amino acids. The V and J ends lost 2 bases and 6 bases, in that order; junction bases with no gene match: 6. CDR3 loop: CASSLQGGDAEAFF. Here the CDR3 DNA reads TGTGCCAGCAGCTTACAGGGGGGCGACGCTGAAGCTTTCTTT.

This clone was detected only a few times. V gene TRBV6-6 combines with J gene TRBJ2-7, with D perhaps matching TRBD2 (5 bases). Germline lookup yields CDR1 MNHNY and CDR2 SVGAGI (reference sequence). This CDR3 has 12 residues. V lost 4 bases and J 3 bases, leaving 7 bases between the germline ends. CDR3 residues: CASSLRGYEQYF. The CDR3 DNA reads TGTGCCAGCAGTTTACGGGGCTACGAGCAGTACTTC.

The V gene is TRBV7-2, the J gene TRBJ2-7; tentatively, D is TRBD2 (5 bases). The germline V gene encodes CDR1 SGHTA and CDR2 FQGNSA. This CDR3 region has 18 residues. V lost 4 bases to trimming and J lost 3 bases, with 25 bases between them. The CDR3 DNA reads as TGTGCCAGCAGCTCGAGAACCCCGCCCGTCGGGATATACTACGAGCAGTACTTC. Protein sequence: CASSSRTPPVGIYYEQYF.

This clone showed up just a few times. The genes are TRBV14 and TRBJ2-7; unclear D gene. CDR3 size: 14 residues. The germline V gene has CDR1 SGHDN and CDR2 FVKESK. V lost 1 base and J lost 9, with 16 bases in between. The CDR3 nucleotides read TGTGCCAGCAGCCAAGTCCCAAAACCCCGAGGGCAGTACTTC. Encoded protein: CASSQVPKPRGQYF.

This rearrangement joins TRBV7-3 to TRBJ2-6; tentative D call: TRBD1 (5 bases). V lost 2 bases to trimming and J lost 0 bases, with 5 bases between them. Germline-derived CDR1 and CDR2 are SGHTA and FQGTGA. The length of the CDR3 is 15 residues. The CDR3 sequence is CASSLGASGANVLTF. The CDR3 DNA reads as TGTGCCAGCAGCTTAGGGGCCTCTGGGGCCAACGTCCTGACTTTC. The full variable domain, in which reference TRBV7-3 and TRBJ2-6 provide the parts outside the CDR3, is GAGVSQTPSNKVTEKGKYVELRCDPISGHTALYWYRQSLGQGPEFLIYFQGTGAADDSGLPNDRFFAVRPEGSVSTLKIQRTERGDSAVYLCASSLGASGANVLTFGAGSRLTVL.

This clone was recorded only once. The chain carries TRBV6-1 and TRBJ1-3, with 7 bases identical to TRBD1. The CDR3 runs 15 residues. CDR1 and CDR2 (germline): MNHNS, SASEGT. Germline trimming cut 3 bases from V and 1 base from J; bases unmatched to any gene: 3. The CDR3 sequence is CASSDEGASGNTIYF. The CDR3 bases are TGTGCCAGCAGTGATGAGGGGGCATCTGGAAACACCATATATTTT.